This T cell receptor (beta chain) was sequenced in a study of cytomegalovirus exposure and HLA in healthy donors. Study-wide results and caveats: It was assumed in the presence/absence analyses that sequencing depth was roughly uniform across donors.

The CDR3 consists of 17 residues. Looked up from germline, CDR1 is MNHEY and CDR2 is SMNVEV (reference sequence). V lost 2 bases and J lost 4, with 18 bases in between. In the case of this clone: Its cognate antigen is unknown.

PCR employed 60 Vbeta and 13 Jbeta primers. Study processing details: In a later analysis, approximately 80 million unique TCR beta chains included roughly 11 million shared by two or more donors. Using immunoSEQ multiplex PCR, the repertoire was profiled, and TCRdb retains in-frame clones only, with some absent. For V, J and clone size, that table is used; D and trimming come from the DNA. The table has 210,000 or so clones, approximately 88% seen once; the top ten hold over 0.65%. The V gene is TRBV27, the J gene TRBJ2-1; TRBD1 is a possible D gene (6 bases). This receptor was taken from a boy between 2 and 15 years old in good health and CMV-seronegative. Sequenced: PBMCs. CDR3 nucleotides: TGTGCCAGCAGTTTAAGGTCAGTAGCGACAGGTTACAATGAGCAGTTCTTC. Its protein is CASSLRSVATGYNEQFF.